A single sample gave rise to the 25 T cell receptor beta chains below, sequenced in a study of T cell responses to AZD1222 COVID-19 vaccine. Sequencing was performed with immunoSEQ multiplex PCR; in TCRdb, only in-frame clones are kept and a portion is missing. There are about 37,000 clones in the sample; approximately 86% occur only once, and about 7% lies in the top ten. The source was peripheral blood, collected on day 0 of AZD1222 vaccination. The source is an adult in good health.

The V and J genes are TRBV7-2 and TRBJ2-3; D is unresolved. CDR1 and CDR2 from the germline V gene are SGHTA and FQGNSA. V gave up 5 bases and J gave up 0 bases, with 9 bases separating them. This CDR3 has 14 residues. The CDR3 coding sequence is TGTGCCAGCAGCACAACCTATAGCACAGATACGCAGTATTTT. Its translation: CASSTTYSTDTQYF.

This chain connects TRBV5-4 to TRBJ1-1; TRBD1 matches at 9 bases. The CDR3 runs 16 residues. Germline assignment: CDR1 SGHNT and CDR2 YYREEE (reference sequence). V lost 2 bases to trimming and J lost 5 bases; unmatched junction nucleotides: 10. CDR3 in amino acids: CASSFGHRGRMTEAFF. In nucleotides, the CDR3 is TGTGCCAGCAGCTTTGGACACAGGGGGCGGATGACTGAAGCTTTCTTT. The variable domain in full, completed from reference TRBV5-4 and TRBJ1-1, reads ETGVTQSPTHLIKTRGQQVTLRCSSQSGHNTVSWYQQALGQGPQFIFQYYREEENGRGNFPPRFSGLQFPNYSSELNVNALELDDSALYLCASSFGHRGRMTEAFFGQGTRLTVV.

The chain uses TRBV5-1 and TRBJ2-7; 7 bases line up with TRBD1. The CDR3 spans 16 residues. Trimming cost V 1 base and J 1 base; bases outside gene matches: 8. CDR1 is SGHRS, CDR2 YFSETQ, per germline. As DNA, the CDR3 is TGCGCCAGCAGCTTGAACGGACAGGAGTTATCCTACGAGCAGTACTTC. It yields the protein CASSLNGQELSYEQYF.

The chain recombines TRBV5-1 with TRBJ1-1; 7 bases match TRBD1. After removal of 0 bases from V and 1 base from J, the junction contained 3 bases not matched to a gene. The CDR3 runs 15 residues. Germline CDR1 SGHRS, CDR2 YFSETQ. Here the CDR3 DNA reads TGCGCCAGCAGCTTGGGTGCAGGGGGGAACACTGAAGCTTTCTTT. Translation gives CASSLGAGGNTEAFF.

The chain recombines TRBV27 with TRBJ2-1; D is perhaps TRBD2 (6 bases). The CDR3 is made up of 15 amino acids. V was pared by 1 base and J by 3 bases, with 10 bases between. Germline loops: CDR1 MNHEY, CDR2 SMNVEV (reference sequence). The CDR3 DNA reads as TGTGCCAGCAGTTTATTTGGGGGAGGCTACAATGAGCAGTTCTTC. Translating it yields CASSLFGGGYNEQFF.

CDR3 nucleotides: TGTGCCAGCGGGAGACAGGGGAGCGATGAGCAGTTCTTC. It translates to CASGRQGSDEQFF. The chain links TRBV5-4 to TRBJ2-1; 8 bases align to TRBD1. CDR1 is SGHNT and CDR2 is YYREEE in the germline V gene (reference sequence). The CDR3 extends over 13 amino acids. V shed 7 bases, J shed 8 bases, and the junction held 8 bases outside the gene matches.

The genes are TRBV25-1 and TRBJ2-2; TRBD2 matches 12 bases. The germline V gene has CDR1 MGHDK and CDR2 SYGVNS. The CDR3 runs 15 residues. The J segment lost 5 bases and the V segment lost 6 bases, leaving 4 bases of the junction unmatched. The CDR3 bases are TGTGCCAGCAGCCTAGCGGGAGGGCAAACCGGGGAGCTGTTTTTT. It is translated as CASSLAGGQTGELFF. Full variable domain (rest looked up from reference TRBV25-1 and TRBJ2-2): EADIYQTPRYLVIGTGKKITLECSQTMGHDKMYWYQQDPGMELHLIHYSYGVNSTEKGDLSSESTVSRIRTEHFPLTLESARPSHTSQYLCASSLAGGQTGELFFGEGSRLTVL.

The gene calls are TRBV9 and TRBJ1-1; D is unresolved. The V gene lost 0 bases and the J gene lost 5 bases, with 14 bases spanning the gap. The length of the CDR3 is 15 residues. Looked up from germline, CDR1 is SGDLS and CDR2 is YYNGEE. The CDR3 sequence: CASSVVSRGLTEAFF. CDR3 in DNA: TGTGCCAGCAGCGTAGTGAGTCGGGGTTTAACTGAAGCTTTCTTT.

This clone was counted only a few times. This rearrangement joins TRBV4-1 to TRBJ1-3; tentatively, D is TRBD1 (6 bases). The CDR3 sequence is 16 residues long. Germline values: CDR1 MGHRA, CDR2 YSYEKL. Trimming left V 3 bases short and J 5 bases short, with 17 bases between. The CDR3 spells CASSQRMGQGRNTIYF. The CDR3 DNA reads TGCGCCAGCAGCCAGAGGATGGGCCAGGGGAGAAACACCATATATTTT.

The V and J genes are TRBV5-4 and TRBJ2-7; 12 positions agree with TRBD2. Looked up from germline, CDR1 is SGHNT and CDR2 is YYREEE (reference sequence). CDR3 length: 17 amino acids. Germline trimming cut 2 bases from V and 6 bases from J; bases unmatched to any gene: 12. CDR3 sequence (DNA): TGTGCCAGCAGCTTATTCCCTAGCGGGAGGGCCCGGAGCGAGCAGTACTTC. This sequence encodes CASSLFPSGRARSEQYF.

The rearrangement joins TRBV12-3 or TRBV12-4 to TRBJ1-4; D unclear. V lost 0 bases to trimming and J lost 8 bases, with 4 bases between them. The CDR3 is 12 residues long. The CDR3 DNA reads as TGTGCCAGCAGTTTAGCGTTCGAAAAACTGTTTTTT. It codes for CASSLAFEKLFF.

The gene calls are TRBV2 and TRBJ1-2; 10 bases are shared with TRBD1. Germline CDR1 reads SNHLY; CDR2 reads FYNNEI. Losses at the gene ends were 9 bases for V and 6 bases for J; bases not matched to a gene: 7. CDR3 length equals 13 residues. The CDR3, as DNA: TGTGCCAGGAGAATGGGACAGGGGAATGGCTACACCTTC. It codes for CARRMGQGNGYTF.

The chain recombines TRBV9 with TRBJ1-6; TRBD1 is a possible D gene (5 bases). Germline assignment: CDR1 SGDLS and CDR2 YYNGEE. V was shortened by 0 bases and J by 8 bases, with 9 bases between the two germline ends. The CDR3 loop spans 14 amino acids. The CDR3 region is CASSVEGTDSPLHF. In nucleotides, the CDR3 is TGTGCCAGCAGCGTAGAGGGGACCGATTCACCCCTCCACTTT. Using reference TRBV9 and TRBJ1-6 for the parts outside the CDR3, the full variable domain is DSGVTQTPKHLITATGQRVTLRCSPRSGDLSVYWYQQSLDQGLQFLIQYYNGEERAKGNILERFSAQQFPDLHSELNLSSLELGDSALYFCASSVEGTDSPLHFGNGTRLTVT.

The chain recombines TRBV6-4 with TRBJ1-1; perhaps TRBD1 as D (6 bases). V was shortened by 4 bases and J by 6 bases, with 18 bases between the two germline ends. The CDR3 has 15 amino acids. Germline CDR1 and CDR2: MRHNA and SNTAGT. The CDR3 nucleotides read TGTGCCAGCAGTGCCGAGGGCGGCAGGGGCTCTGAAGCTTTCTTT. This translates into CASSAEGGRGSEAFF.

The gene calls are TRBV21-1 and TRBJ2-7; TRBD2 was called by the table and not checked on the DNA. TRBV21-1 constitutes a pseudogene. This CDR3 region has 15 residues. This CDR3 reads CASTPPRGVKDEQYF. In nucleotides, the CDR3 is TGTGCCAGCACGCCCCCCCGGGGGGTTAAGGACGAGCAGTACTTC.

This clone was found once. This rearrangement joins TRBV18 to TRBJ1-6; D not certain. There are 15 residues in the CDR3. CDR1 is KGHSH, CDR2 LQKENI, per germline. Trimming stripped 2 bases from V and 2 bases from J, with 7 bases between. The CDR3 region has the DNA TGTGCCAGCTCACCAAACAGTGCCTATAATTCACCCCTCCACTTT. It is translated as CASSPNSAYNSPLHF.

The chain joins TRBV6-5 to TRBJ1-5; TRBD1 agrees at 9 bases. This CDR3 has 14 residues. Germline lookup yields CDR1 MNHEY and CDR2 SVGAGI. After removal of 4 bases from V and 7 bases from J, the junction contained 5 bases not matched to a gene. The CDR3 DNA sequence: TGTGCCAGCAGTTGGAGACAGGGGGACCAGCCCCAGCATTTT. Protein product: CASSWRQGDQPQHF.

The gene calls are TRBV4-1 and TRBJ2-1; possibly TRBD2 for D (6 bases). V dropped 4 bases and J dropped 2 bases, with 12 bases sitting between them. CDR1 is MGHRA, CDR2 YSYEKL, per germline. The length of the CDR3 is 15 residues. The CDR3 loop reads CASSRSGDTYNEQFF. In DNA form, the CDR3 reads TGCGCCAGCAGCCGTTCGGGGGATACCTACAATGAGCAGTTCTTC.

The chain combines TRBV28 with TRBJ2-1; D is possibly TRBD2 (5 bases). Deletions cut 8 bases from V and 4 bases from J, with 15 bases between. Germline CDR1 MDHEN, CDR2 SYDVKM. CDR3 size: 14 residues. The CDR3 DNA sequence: TGTGCCAGCGGGAGTGCTAATCTTTACAATGAGCAGTTCTTC. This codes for CASGSANLYNEQFF.

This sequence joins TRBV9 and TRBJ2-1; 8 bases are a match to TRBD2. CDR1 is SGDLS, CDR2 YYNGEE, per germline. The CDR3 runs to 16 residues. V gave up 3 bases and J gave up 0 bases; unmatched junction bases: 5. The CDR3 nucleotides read TGTGCCAGCAGCGCGCCGAGCGGGAGCTCCTACAATGAGCAGTTCTTC. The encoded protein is CASSAPSGSSYNEQFF. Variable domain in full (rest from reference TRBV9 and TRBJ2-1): DSGVTQTPKHLITATGQRVTLRCSPRSGDLSVYWYQQSLDQGLQFLIQYYNGEERAKGNILERFSAQQFPDLHSELNLSSLELGDSALYFCASSAPSGSSYNEQFFGPGTRLTVL.

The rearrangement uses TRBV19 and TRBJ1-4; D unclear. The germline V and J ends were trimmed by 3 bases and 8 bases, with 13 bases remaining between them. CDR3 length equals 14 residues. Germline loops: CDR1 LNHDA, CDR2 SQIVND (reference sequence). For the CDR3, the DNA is TGTGCCAGTAGTATCGGACCACAAGGGGAAAAACTGTTTTTT. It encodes CASSIGPQGEKLFF.

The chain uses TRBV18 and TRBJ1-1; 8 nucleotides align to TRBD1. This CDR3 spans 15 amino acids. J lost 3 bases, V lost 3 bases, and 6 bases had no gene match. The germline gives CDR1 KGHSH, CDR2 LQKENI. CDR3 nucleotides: TGTGCCAGCTCACCCACAGGGGGAGGGGACACTGAAGCTTTCTTT. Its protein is CASSPTGGGDTEAFF.

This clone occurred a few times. In DNA form, the CDR3 reads TGTGCCAGCAGCTCTGGGGACAGGGGGAGAGAGACCCAGTACTTC. Its translation: CASSSGDRGRETQYF. This sequence joins TRBV5-8 and TRBJ2-5; 11 bases map to TRBD1. J was trimmed by 4 bases and V by 3 bases; bases with no gene match: 5. The CDR3 length is 15 residues. Germline assignment: CDR1 SGHTS and CDR2 YDEGEE.

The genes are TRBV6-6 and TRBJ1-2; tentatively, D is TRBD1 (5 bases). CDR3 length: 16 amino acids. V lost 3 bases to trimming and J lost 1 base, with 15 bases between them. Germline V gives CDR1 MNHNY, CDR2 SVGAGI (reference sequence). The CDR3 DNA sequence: TGTGCCAGCAGTTATAGGGGCGAAACCTTTAACTATGGCTACACCTTC. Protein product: CASSYRGETFNYGYTF.

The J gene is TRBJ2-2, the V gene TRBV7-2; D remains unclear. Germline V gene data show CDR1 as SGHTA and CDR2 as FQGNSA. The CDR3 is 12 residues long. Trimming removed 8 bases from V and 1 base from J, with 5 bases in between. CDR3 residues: CASLKNTGELFF. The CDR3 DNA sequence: TGTGCCAGCCTGAAGAACACCGGGGAGCTGTTTTTT. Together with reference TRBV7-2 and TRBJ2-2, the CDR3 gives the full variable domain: GAGVSQSPSNKVTEKGKDVELRCDPISGHTALYWYRQSLGQGLEFLIYFQGNSAPDKSGLPSDRFSAERTGGSVSTLTIQRTQQEDSAVYLCASLKNTGELFFGEGSRLTVL.